This TCR beta chain was retrieved from a study of blood T cell repertoires in COVID-19. CDR1 and CDR2 (germline): SGHAT, FQNNGV. The CDR3 is 14 amino acids. The junction had 4 bases not matched to a gene; V was cut back by 5 bases and J by 4 bases. Clinical history reported by participants formed the basis on which cohorts were assigned. Generated by immunoSEQ multiplex PCR, the TCRdb table keeps only in-frame clones and is missing some. The sample holds about 220,000 clones, 82% seen once. Input material: PBMCs or T cells enriched from blood (not recorded which). The clonotype comes from a woman in her fifties or sixties who had recovered from COVID-19. V gene TRBV11-2 combines with J gene TRBJ1-1, with TRBD1 matching over 10 bases. The CDR3 protein is CASSPGQGGTEAFF. The CDR3 bases are TGTGCCAGCAGCCCTGGACAGGGGGGCACTGAAGCTTTCTTT.